In this sample, the clone carrying this TCR beta chain turned up a few times. J gave up 6 bases and V 0 bases, and 2 bases lay outside the gene matches. This CDR3 has 15 amino acids. From germline, CDR1 is LGHNA and CDR2 YNFKEQ. In the source study's methods: For nucleated cells, counts were estimated from reference gene primer amplification. Sequencing used immunoSEQ multiplex PCR; TCRdb keeps in-frame clones, though not all of them. V and J calls and clone size follow that table, whereas D and trimming were derived from the DNA. The table lists around 140,000 clones, under 90% of them singletons. This sample is part of a study of blood T cell repertoires in COVID-19.

This receptor was taken from a man aged 50 to 60 in a cohort exposed to, infected with or recovered from COVID-19 (not recorded which). What was sequenced was PBMCs or T cells enriched from blood (not recorded which). The chain uses TRBV4-2 and TRBJ2-1; TRBD2 matches 10 bases. The CDR3 spells CASSQELAGSNEQFF. The CDR3 bases are TGTGCCAGCAGCCAAGAACTAGCGGGAAGCAATGAGCAGTTCTTC.